The clone carrying this T cell receptor (beta chain) was found many times. The data originate from a study of T cells in Graves' hyperthyroidism and ophthalmopathy. Per germline, CDR1 LGHDT and CDR2 YNNKEL (reference sequence). V was clipped by 3 bases and J by 6 bases; unmatched bases: 3. The CDR3 has 15 residues. Authors of the study amplified TCR beta CDR3 regions from RNA transcripts. HTBI primers were the set used in a first-round RT-PCR of the TCR CDR3. One entry per CDR3 protein, called by TCRdb with MiXCR from the multiplex PCR reads. Of 200,000 to 250,000 distinct CDR3 sequences listed, about a sixth were seen once; the top ten hold under 35%.

Sequenced material: blood. The clonotype was recovered from a woman aged 18-29 years with Graves' ophthalmopathy. The chain is built from TRBV3-1 and TRBJ2-1; 12 bases match TRBD2. The CDR3 DNA follows: TGTGCCAGCAGCCAGACTAGCGGGAGTTCCAATGAGCAGTTCTTC. This sequence encodes CASSQTSGSSNEQFF.